The T cell receptor (beta chain) described here comes from a study of a mutant IDH1 vaccine in newly diagnosed glioma. On the study more broadly: Most had both radiotherapy and temozolomide beforehand; others had only one.

Germline loops: CDR1 SGHTS, CDR2 YDEGEE. The CDR3 loop spans 15 amino acids. The ends were cut back, 3 bases at V and 1 base at J, with 13 bases in the middle. This clone was detected only a few times. Its antigen is unidentified. Clones were read by immunoSEQ multiplex PCR, and TCRdb kept only the in-frame ones, dropping some. This sample yields roughly 99,000 clones, of which 70% to 90% are seen a single time; around 0.6% belongs to the top ten. Study conclusions and caveats: Pseudoprogression appeared unlinked to shifts in leading peripheral T cell clonotypes. Vaccine-induced immune responses were detected in around 93% of patients.

Noted time point: baseline, week 1 (first vaccination visit). The treatment: pre-vaccination baseline after standard-of-care therapy. Tumors from donors were new WHO grade 3 or 4 IDH1-mutant astrocytomas with ATRX loss. The chain links TRBV5-8 to TRBJ1-1, with D uncertain. The clonotype comes from a woman aged 45-60 years with glioma. The source was PBMCs, collected from a glioma patient treated with radiotherapy, temozolomide or both. The CDR3 nucleotides read TGTGCCAGCAGCTCGCAACTCACAGCGAACACTGAAGCTTTCTTT. Its protein product is CASSSQLTANTEAFF. Looking up the rest from reference TRBV5-8 and TRBJ1-1 gives the full variable domain: EAGVTQSPTHLIKTRGQQATLRCSPISGHTSVYWYQQALGLGLQFLLWYDEGEERNRGNFPPRFSGRQFPNYSSELNVNALELEDSALYLCASSSQLTANTEAFFGQGTRLTVV.